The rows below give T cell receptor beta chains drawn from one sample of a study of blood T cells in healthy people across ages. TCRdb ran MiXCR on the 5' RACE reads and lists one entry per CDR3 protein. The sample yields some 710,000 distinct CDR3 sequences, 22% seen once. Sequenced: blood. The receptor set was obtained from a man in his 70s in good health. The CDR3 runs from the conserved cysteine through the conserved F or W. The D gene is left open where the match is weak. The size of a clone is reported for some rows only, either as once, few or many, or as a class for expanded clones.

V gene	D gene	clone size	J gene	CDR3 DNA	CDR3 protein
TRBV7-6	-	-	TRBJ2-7	TGTGCCAGCAGCTTTGGGGTAGATCTGTACGAGCAGTACTTC	CASSFGVDLYEQYF
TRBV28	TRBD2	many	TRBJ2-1	TGTGCCAGCAGTTGGCCCCCGGGGAGGGAAAGCTCCTACAATGAGCAGTTCTTC	CASSWPPGRESSYNEQFF
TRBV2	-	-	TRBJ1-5	TGTGCCAGCAGTGGACGCACCGATCAGCCCCAGCATTTT	CASSGRTDQPQHF
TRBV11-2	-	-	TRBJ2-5	TGTGCCAGCAGCTTAGTGAGAGGGGCCTGGGAGACCCAGTACTTC	CASSLVRGAWETQYF
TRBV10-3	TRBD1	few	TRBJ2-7	TGTGCCATCAGGGAGACAGGGGAGTACGAGCAGTACTTC	CAIRETGEYEQYF
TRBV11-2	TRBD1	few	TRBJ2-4	TGTGCCAGCAGCTCGGACAGGGTGGACATTCAGTACTTC	CASSSDRVDIQYF
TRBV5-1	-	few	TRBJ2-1	TGCGCCAGCAGCTTGGTTGGCCGTCTCTATGAGCAGTTCTTC	CASSLVGRLYEQFF
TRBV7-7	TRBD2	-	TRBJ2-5	TGTGCCAGCAGCTTAGCGCTTGGAGTAGCGGGGGCAGAGACCCAGTACTTC	CASSLALGVAGAETQYF
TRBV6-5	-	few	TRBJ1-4	TGTGCCAGCAGTAGACAGAGCCCAACTAATGAAAAACTGTTTTTT	CASSRQSPTNEKLFF
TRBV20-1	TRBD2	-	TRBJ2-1	TGCAGTGCTAGAGATCTAGCGGGAAAAAATGAGCAGTTCTTC	CSARDLAGKNEQFF
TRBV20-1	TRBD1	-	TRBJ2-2	TGCAGTGCTAGGTCCAGGGGGCGTACCGGGGAGCTGTTTTTT	CSARSRGRTGELFF
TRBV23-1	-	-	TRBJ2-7	TGCGCCACCGAGCGGACCCCCTACGAGCAGTACTTC	CATERTPYEQYF
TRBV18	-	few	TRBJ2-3	TGTGCCAGCTCACCACAGAGGAGAGGGAACACAGATACGCAGTATTTT	CASSPQRRGNTDTQYF
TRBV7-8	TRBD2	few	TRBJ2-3	TGTGCCAGCAGCTCCCGACTAGCGGGAGTTAGGGCCGTTACGCAGTATTTT	CASSSRLAGVRAVTQYF
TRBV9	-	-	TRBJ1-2	TGTGCCAGCAGCGTAGATAGAGGCCCTTTGGGAGGCTACACCTTC	CASSVDRGPLGGYTF
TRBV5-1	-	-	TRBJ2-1	TGCGCCAGCAGCCCCCAAGACAGATCCTACAATGAGCAGTTCTTC	CASSPQDRSYNEQFF
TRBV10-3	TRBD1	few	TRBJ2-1	TGTGCCATCAGTGACGCAGGGGGCAAATTCAATGAGCAGTTCTTC	CAISDAGGKFNEQFF
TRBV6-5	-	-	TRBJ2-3	TGTGCCAGCCGGCAGCCACCAGATACGCAGTATTTT	CASRQPPDTQYF
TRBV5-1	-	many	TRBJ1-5	TGCGCCAGCAGCTTCGCGGGCGATCAGCCCCAGCATTTT	CASSFAGDQPQHF
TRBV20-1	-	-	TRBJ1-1	TGCAGTGCTAAGGTTGTACCGATGAACACTGAAGCTTTCTTT	CSAKVVPMNTEAFF
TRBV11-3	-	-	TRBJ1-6	TGTGCCAGCAGCTCGTCCGGGACCTTAAATTCACCCCTCCACTTT	CASSSSGTLNSPLHF
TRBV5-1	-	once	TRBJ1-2	TGCGCCAGCAGCTTGGGGGAGCTGTATGGCTACACCTTC	CASSLGELYGYTF
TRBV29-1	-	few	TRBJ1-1	TGCAGCGTCCTTACGGTGGGTCAGGCTTTCTTT	CSVLTVGQAFF
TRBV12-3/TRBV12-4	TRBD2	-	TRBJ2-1	TGTGCCAGCAGTTCTACTAGCGGACATTACAATGAGCAGTTCTTC	CASSSTSGHYNEQFF
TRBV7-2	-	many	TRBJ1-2	TGTGCCAGCAGCTTACTACAGGGCGTTGGCTACACCTTC	CASSLLQGVGYTF
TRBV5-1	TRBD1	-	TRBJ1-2	TGCGCCAGCAGCTTGGTCTGGGACAGCAACTATGGCTACACCTTC	CASSLVWDSNYGYTF
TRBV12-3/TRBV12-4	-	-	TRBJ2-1	TGTGCCAGCAGTCCATTACTTACGGGCACTGGGTTCTTC	CASSPLLTGTGFF
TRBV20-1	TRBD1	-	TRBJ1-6	TGCAGTGGGACAGGGGGGGGTGAGTCACCCCTCCACTTT	CSGTGGGESPLHF
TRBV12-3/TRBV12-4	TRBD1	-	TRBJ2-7	TGTGCCAGCAGTTGGGACCTGACAGGGAATTCCTACGAGCAGTACTTC	CASSWDLTGNSYEQYF
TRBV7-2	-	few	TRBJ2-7	TGTGCCAGCAGCTTAGGGCAGGGGCGATACGAGCAGTACTTC	CASSLGQGRYEQYF
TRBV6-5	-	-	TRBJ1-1	TGTGCCAGCAGTTACTCGTCCGCCAGGAACACTGAAGCTTTCTTT	CASSYSSARNTEAFF